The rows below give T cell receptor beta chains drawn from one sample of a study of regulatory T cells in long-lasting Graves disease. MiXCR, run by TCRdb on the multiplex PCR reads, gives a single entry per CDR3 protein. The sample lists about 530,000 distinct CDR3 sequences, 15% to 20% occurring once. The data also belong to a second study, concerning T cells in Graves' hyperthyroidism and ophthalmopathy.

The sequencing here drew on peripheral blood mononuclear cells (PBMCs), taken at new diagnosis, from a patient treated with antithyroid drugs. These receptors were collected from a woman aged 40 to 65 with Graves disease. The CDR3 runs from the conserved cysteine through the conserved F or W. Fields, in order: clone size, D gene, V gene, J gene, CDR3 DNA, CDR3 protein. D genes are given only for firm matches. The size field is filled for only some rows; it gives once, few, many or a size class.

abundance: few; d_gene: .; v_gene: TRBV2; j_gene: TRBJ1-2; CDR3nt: TGTGCCAGCAGTGATAAGTCGGGCAGCCGCTACACCTTC; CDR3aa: CASSDKSGSRYTF
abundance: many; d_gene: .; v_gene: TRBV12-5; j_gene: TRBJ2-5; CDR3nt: TGTGCTAGTGGTTTGTCACCCGGGACACGATACCAAGAGACCCAGTACTTC; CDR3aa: CASGLSPGTRYQETQYF
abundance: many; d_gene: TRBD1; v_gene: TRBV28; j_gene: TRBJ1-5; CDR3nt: TGTGCCAGCAGCGTACGGACAGGGATTCAGCCCCAGCATTTT; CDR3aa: CASSVRTGIQPQHF
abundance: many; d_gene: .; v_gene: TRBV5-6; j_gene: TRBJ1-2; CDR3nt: TGTGCCAGCAGCTCCGACACTTACTATGGCTACACCTTC; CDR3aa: CASSSDTYYGYTF
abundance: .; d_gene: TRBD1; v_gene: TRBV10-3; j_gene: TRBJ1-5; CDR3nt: TGTGCCATCAGCAGGACAGGGGAGACAAATCAGCCCCAGCATTTT; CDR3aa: CAISRTGETNQPQHF
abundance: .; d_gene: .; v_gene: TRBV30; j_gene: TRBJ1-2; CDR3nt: TGTGCCTGGAGTGGGGACAACGAAAACTATGGCTACACCTTC; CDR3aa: CAWSGDNENYGYTF
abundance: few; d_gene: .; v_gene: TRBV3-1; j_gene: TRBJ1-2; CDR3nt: TGTGCCAGCAGCCAAGAGGAATTCCCCCGACGGCGCCTAGACTACACCTTC; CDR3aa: CASSQEEFPRRRLDYTF
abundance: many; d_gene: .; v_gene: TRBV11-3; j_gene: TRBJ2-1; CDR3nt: TGTGCCAGCAGCTCGTATGAGGCGGCGAATGAGCAGTTCTTC; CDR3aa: CASSSYEAANEQFF
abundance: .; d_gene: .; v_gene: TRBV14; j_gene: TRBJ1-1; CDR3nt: TGTGCCAGCAGCCCCCGCGTGGTTGGTGAAGCTTTCTTT; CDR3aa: CASSPRVVGEAFF
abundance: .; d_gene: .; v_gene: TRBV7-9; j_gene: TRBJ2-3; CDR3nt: TGTGCCAGCAGCATCCAAGGGCCCCCAGATACGCAGTATTTT; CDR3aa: CASSIQGPPDTQYF
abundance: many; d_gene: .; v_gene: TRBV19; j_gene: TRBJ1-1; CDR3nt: TGTGCCAGTAGGACGGGGGGGCCGGTTACTGAAGCTTTCTTT; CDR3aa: CASRTGGPVTEAFF
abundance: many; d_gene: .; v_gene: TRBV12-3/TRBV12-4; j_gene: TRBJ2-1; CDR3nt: TGTGCCAGCAGTTTTGGAGGGTTCTCCGACGATGAGCAGTTCTTC; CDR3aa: CASSFGGFSDDEQFF
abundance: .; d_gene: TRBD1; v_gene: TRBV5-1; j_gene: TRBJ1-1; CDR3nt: TGCGCCAGCAGCTTGGCGGGACAGGGCGGCACTGAAGCTTTCTTT; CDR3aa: CASSLAGQGGTEAFF
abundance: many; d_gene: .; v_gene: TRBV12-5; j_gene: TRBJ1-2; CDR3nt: TGTGCTAGTGGAACACAGCAAGGGAGCGATGGCTACACCTTC; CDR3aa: CASGTQQGSDGYTF
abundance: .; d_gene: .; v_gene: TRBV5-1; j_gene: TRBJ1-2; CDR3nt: TGCGCCAGCAGCTTGGCGGGGGTTGCCTATGGCTACACCTTC; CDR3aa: CASSLAGVAYGYTF
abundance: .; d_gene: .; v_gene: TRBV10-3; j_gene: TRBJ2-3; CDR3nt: TGTGCCATCTCTTCCAGCACAGATACGCAGTATTTT; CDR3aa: CAISSSTDTQYF
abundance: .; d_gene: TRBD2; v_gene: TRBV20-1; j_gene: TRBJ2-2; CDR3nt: TGCAGTGCCGAGCGGGGGCTAGCGGGGAACACCGGGGAGCTGTTTTTT; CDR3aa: CSAERGLAGNTGELFF
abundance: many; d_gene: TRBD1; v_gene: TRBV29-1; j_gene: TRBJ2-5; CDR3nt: TGCAGCGTCGCCGGGACAGGGGAGGAGACCCAGTACTTC; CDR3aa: CSVAGTGEETQYF
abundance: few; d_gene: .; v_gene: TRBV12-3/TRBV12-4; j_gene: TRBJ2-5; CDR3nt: TGTGCCAGTGCGGAGGACCAAGAGACCCAGTACTTC; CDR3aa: CASAEDQETQYF
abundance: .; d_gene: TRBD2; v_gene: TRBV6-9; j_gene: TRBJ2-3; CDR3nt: TGTGCCAGCAGTTACGGGGGGGGACTAGCGACTAGCACAGATACGCAGTATTTT; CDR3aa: CASSYGGGLATSTDTQYF
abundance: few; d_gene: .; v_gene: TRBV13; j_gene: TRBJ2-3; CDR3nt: TGTGCCAGCAGCTTAAGTGCCGGGACGGCTAGCACAGATACGCAGTATTTT; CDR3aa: CASSLSAGTASTDTQYF
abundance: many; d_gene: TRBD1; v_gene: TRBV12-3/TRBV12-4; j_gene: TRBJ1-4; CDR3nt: TGTGCCAGCATGGTCCGGGACAGGGTAGGGGATAATGAAAAACTGTTTTTT; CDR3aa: CASMVRDRVGDNEKLFF
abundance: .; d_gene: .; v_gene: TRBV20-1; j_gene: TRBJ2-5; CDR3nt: TGCAGTGCTAGTAGGGCTGAAGAGACCCAGTACTTC; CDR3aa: CSASRAEETQYF
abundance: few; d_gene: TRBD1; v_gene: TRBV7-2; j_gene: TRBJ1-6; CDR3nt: TGTGCCAGCAGCACCCCCCCGACAGGGGGCTATTCACCCCTCCACTTT; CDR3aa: CASSTPPTGGYSPLHF
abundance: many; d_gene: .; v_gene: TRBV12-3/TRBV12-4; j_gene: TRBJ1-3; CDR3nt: TGTGCCAGCAGTTTACCCCTGGGAGGGGACGGAAACACCATATATTTT; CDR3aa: CASSLPLGGDGNTIYF
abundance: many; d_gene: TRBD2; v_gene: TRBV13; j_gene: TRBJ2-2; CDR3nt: TGTGCCAGCCGGTCAACAGCGGGGGCTGACACCGGGGAGCTGTTTTTT; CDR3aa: CASRSTAGADTGELFF
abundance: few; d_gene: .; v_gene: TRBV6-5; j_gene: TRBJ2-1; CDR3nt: TGTGCCAGCAGTTACGGGCAGGGGCCTAACAATGAGCAGTTCTTC; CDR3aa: CASSYGQGPNNEQFF
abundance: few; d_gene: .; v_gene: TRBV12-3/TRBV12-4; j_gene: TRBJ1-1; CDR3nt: TGTGCCAGCAGCCGAGCAGCGAACACTGAAGCTTTCTTT; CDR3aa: CASSRAANTEAFF
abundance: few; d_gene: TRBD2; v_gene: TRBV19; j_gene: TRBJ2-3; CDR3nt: TGTGCCAGTAGTACGGGGACTAGCGGGGGGTTCATCACAGATACGCAGTATTTT; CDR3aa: CASSTGTSGGFITDTQYF
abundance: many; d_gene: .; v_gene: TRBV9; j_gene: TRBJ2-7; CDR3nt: TGTGCCAGCAGCGTAGAAACCCCAGTTACGAGTTACGAGCAGTACTTC; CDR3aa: CASSVETPVTSYEQYF
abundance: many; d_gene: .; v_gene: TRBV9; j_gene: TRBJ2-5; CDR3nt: TGTGCCAGCAGCGTAGATGGCAGCCAAGAGACCCAGTACTTC; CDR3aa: CASSVDGSQETQYF
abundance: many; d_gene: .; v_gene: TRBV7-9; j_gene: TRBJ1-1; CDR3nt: TGTGCCAGCAGCTCGAGTGGGACACCGAACACTGAAGCTTTCTTT; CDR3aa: CASSSSGTPNTEAFF
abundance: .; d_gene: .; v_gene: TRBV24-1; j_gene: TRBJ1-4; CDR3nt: TGTGCCACCAGTGAAGGAAAGGGGAATGAAAAACTGTTTTTT; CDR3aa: CATSEGKGNEKLFF
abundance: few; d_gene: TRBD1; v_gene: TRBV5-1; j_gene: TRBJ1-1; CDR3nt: TGCGCCAGCAGCTTGGCCGGACAGGGAAGCCTGAACACTGAAGCTTTCTTT; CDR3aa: CASSLAGQGSLNTEAFF
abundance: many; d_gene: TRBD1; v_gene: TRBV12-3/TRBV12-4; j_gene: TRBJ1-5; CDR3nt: TGTGCCAGCAGTCCGAGGGACAGCCAGATTGGACAGCCCCAGCATTTT; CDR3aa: CASSPRDSQIGQPQHF
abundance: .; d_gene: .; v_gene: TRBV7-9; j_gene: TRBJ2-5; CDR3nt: TGTGCCAGCAGCCCCCCCCGGTACAGTAAAGAGACCCAGTACTTC; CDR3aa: CASSPPRYSKETQYF
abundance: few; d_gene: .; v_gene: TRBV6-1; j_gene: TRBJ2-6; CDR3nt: TGTGCCAGCAGTGCGTTAGGGAGTGGGGCCAACGTCCTGACTTTC; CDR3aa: CASSALGSGANVLTF
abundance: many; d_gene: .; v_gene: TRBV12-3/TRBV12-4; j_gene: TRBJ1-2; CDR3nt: TGTGCCAGCAGTTTAGTCAGGCACTATGGCTACACCTTC; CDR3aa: CASSLVRHYGYTF
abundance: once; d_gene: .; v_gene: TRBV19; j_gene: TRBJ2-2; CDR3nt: TGTGCCAGTAGTATAGATCGGGGGGCCTTTTCTACCCCAAAGAACACCGGGGAGCTGTTTTTT; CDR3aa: CASSIDRGAFSTPKNTGELFF
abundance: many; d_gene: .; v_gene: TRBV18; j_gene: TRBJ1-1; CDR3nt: TGTGCCAGCTCGTCACATAACCTACGCACTGAAGCTTTCTTT; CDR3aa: CASSSHNLRTEAFF